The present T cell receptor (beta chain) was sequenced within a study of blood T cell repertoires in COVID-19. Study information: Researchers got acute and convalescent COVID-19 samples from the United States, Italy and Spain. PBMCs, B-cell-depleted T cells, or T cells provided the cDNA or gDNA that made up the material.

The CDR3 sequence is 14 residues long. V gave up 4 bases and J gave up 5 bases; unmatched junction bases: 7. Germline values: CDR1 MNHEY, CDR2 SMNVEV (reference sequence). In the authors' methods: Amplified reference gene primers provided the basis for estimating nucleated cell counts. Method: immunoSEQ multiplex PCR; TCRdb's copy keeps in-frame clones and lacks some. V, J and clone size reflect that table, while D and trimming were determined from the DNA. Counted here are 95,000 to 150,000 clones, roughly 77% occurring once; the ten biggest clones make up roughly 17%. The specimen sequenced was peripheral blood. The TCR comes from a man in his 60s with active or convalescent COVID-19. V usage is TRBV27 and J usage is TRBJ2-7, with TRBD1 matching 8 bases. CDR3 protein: CASSSGGQGNEQYF. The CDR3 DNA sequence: TGTGCCAGCAGTTCAGGGGGCCAAGGGAACGAGCAGTACTTC.